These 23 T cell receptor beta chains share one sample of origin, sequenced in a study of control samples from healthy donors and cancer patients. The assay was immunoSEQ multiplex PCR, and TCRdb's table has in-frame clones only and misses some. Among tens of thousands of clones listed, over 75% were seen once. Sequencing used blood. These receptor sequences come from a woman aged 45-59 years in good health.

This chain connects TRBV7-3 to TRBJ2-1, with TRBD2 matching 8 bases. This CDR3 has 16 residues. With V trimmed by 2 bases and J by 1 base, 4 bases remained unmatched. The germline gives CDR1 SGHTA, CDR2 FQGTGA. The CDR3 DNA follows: TGTGCCAGCAGCTTATTGCCTAGCGGGTCCTACAATGAGCAGTTCTTC. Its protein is CASSLLPSGSYNEQFF.

CDR3 sequence (DNA): TGTGCCAGCAGACCTCGCCGGCGCGGGAGCCAGGGCGAGCAGTACTTC. The encoded protein is CASRPRRRGSQGEQYF. The rearrangement links TRBV5-6 to TRBJ2-7; 7 bases are shared with TRBD2. Per the germline V gene, CDR1 is SGHDT and CDR2 is YYEEEE. With V trimmed by 5 bases and J by 6 bases, 17 bases remained unmatched. The CDR3 extends over 16 amino acids.

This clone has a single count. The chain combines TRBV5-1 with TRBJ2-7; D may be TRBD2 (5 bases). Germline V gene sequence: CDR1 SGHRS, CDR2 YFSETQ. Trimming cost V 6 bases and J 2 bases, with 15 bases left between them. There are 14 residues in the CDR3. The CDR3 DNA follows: TGCGCCAGCAAACCCGGCCGGGGAGCCTACGAGCAGTACTTC. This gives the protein CASKPGRGAYEQYF.

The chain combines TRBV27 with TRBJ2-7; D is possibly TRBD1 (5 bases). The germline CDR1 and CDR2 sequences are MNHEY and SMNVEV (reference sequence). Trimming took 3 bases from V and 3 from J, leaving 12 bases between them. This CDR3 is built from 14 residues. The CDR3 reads CASSFGQGGYEQYF. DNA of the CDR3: TGTGCCAGCAGTTTTGGGCAGGGCGGCTACGAGCAGTACTTC.

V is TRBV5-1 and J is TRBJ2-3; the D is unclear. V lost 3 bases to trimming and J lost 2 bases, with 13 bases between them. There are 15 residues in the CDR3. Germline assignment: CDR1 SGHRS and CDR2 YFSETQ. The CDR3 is CASSSRRAFTDTQYF. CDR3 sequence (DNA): TGCGCCAGCAGCTCCCGACGGGCTTTCACAGATACGCAGTATTTT.

This chain's CDR3 is CASSLDRGGSYF. CDR3 in DNA: TGTGCCAGCAGCTTAGATCGGGGCGGGAGTTACTTC. This chain uses TRBV11-2 with TRBJ2-5; 7 bases are shared with TRBD2. J was trimmed by 14 bases and V by 0 bases; bases with no gene match: 6. The CDR3 extends over 12 amino acids. Germline V gene data show CDR1 as SGHAT and CDR2 as FQNNGV.

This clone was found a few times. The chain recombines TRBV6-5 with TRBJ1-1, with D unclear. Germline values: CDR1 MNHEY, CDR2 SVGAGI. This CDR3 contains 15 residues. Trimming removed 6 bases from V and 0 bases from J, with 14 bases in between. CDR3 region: CASSKVGVMNTEAFF. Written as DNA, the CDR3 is TGTGCCAGCAGCAAGGTCGGGGTCATGAACACTGAAGCTTTCTTT.

In DNA form, the CDR3 reads TGTGCCAGCAGTGAAGCGCTCTACAGGGGGACCGAAAAACTGTTTTTT. Protein sequence: CASSEALYRGTEKLFF. The genes are TRBV2 and TRBJ1-4; TRBD1 matches 8 bases. The junction had 8 bases not matched to a gene; V was cut back by 0 bases and J by 8 bases. The germline V gene encodes CDR1 SNHLY and CDR2 FYNNEI. The CDR3 covers 16 residues.

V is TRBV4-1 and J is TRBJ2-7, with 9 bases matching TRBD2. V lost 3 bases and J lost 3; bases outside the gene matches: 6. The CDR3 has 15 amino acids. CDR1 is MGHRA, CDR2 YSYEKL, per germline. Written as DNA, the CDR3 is TGCGCCAGCAGCCAGGGTAGCGGGAGCCACTACGAGCAGTACTTC. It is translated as CASSQGSGSHYEQYF.

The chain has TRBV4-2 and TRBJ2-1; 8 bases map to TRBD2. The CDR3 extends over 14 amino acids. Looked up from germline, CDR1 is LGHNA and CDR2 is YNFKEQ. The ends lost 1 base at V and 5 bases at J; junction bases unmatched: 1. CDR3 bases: TGTGCCAGCAGCCAAGCACTAGCGGACAATGAGCAGTTCTTC. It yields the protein CASSQALADNEQFF.

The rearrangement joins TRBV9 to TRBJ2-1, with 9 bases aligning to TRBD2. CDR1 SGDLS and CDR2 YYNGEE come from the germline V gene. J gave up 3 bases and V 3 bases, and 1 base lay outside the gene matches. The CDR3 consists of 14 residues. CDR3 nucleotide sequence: TGTGCCAGCAGCGGAGCGGGAGGCTACAATGAGCAGTTCTTC. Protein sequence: CASSGAGGYNEQFF. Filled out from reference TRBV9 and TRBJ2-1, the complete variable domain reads DSGVTQTPKHLITATGQRVTLRCSPRSGDLSVYWYQQSLDQGLQFLIQYYNGEERAKGNILERFSAQQFPDLHSELNLSSLELGDSALYFCASSGAGGYNEQFFGPGTRLTVL.

The CDR3 sequence: CASRTPSGNQPQHF. The CDR3 bases are TGTGCCAGCAGGACTCCATCAGGCAATCAGCCCCAGCATTTT. V is TRBV2 and J is TRBJ1-5; D uncertain. This CDR3 has 14 amino acids. Deletions cut 6 bases from V and 2 bases from J, with 11 bases between. Germline V gene sequence: CDR1 SNHLY, CDR2 FYNNEI. Complete variable domain (other parts from reference TRBV2 and TRBJ1-5): EPEVTQTPSHQVTQMGQEVILRCVPISNHLYFYWYRQILGQKVEFLVSFYNNEISEKSEIFDDQFSVERPDGSNFTLKIRSTKLEDSAMYFCASRTPSGNQPQHFGDGTRLSIL.

CDR3 sequence reads: CASSFFTGDSYEQYF. The CDR3 DNA reads as TGTGCCAGCAGTTTTTTTACAGGGGACTCCTACGAGCAGTACTTC. The chain couples TRBV28 to TRBJ2-7, with TRBD1 identical over 7 bases. Trimming at V came to 3 bases and at J to 0 bases, leaving 5 bases not matched to a gene. The CDR3 has 15 amino acids. Per germline, CDR1 MDHEN and CDR2 SYDVKM.

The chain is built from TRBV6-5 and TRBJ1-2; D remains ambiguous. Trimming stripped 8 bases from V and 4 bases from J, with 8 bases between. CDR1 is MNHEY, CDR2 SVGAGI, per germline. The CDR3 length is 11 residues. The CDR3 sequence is CASEGIYGYTF. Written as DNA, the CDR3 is TGTGCCAGCGAGGGTATCTATGGCTACACCTTC.

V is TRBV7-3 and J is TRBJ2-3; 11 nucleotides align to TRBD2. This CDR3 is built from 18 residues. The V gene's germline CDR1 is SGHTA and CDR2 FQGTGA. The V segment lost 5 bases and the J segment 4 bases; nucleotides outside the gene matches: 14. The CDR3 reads CASSPIAGGPSGPDTQYF. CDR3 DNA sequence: TGTGCCAGCAGCCCTATAGCGGGAGGGCCTTCGGGTCCAGATACGCAGTATTTT.

The CDR3 loop reads CASSAFPGGNQPQHF. Written as DNA, the CDR3 is TGTGCCAGCAGTGCCTTTCCGGGGGGGAATCAGCCCCAGCATTTT. The chain links TRBV27 to TRBJ1-5, with TRBD1 as a possible D gene (5 bases). Trimming cost V 5 bases and J 4 bases, with 15 bases left between them. The V gene's germline CDR1 is MNHEY and CDR2 SMNVEV (reference sequence). The CDR3 sequence is 15 residues long.

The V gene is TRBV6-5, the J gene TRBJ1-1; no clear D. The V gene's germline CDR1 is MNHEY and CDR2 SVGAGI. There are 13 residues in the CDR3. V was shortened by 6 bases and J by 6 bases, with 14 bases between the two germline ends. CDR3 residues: CASRIVLWAEAFF. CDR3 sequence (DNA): TGTGCCAGCAGAATAGTATTGTGGGCTGAAGCTTTCTTT.

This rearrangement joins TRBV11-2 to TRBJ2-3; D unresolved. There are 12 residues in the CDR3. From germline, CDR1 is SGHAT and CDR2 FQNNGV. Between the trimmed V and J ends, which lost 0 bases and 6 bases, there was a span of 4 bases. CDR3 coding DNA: TGTGCCAGCAGCTTAGATAGGGATACGCAGTATTTT. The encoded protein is CASSLDRDTQYF.

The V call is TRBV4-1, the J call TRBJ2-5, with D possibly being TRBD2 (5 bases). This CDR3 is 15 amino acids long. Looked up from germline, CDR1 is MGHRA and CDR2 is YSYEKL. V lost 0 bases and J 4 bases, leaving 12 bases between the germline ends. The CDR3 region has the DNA TGCGCCAGCAGCCAAGACGGCGGGTCAGGAGAGACCCAGTACTTC. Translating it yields CASSQDGGSGETQYF.

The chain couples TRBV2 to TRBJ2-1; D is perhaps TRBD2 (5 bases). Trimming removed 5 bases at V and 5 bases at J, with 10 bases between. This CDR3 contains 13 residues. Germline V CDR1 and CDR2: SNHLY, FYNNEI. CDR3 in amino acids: CASSYSRDNEQFF. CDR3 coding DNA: TGTGCCAGCAGTTATTCGAGGGACAATGAGCAGTTCTTC.

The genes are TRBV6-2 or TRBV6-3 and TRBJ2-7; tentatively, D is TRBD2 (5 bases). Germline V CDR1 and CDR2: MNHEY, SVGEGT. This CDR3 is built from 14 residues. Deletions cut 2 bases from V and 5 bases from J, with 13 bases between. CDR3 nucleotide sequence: TGTGCCAGCAGTTACGTTGGGAGTTTTAACGAGCAGTACTTC. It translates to CASSYVGSFNEQYF.

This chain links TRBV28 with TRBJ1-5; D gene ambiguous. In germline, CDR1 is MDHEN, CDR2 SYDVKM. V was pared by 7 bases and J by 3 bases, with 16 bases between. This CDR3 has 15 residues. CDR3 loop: CASIPNLEHNQPQHF. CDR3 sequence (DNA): TGTGCCAGCATCCCTAACTTGGAGCACAATCAGCCCCAGCATTTT.

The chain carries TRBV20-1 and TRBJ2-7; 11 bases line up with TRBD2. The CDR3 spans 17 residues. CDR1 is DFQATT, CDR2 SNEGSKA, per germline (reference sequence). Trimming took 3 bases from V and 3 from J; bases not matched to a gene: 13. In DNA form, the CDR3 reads TGCAGTGCTAGTCGCCCTTGGGGACTAGCGGACAACTACGAGCAGTACTTC. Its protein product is CSASRPWGLADNYEQYF.